One and the same sample provided the 9 T cell receptor beta chains below, sequenced in a study of T cells in narcolepsy. Method: immunoSEQ multiplex PCR; TCRdb's copy keeps in-frame clones and lacks some. The sample contains approximately 35,000 clones, 65% to 85% of which appear only once. The material sequenced was memory (CD45RA-) CD4+ T cells from blood. Receptor source: a human donor in good health.

This clone was seen a handful of times. The J gene is TRBJ1-3, the V gene TRBV6-1, with D possibly matching TRBD1 (5 bases). Germline V gene lookup returns CDR1 MNHNS and CDR2 SASEGT. CDR3 length: 13 amino acids. Trimming left V 3 bases short and J 4 bases short, with 7 bases between. DNA for the CDR3: TGTGCCAGCAGTGATGGGGGAGGAAACACCATATATTTT. Its translation: CASSDGGGNTIYF.

V gene TRBV28 combines with J gene TRBJ1-2; TRBD1 is a possible D gene (5 bases). Trimming took 5 bases from V and 7 from J, leaving 14 bases between them. This CDR3 is 13 amino acids long. Germline V gives CDR1 MDHEN, CDR2 SYDVKM. The DNA of the CDR3 is TGTGCCAGCAGTACTCGGACACGGGCTGGCTACACCTTC. Translated, it gives CASSTRTRAGYTF.

The chain combines TRBV6-5 with TRBJ1-3, with D perhaps matching TRBD1 (6 bases). With 0 bases removed from V and 4 bases from J, the gap between germline ends came to 10 bases. Germline lookup yields CDR1 MNHEY and CDR2 SVGAGI. CDR3 size: 15 residues. As DNA, the CDR3 is TGTGCCAGCAGTTACTCGGAGGGGGGAGGAAACACCATATATTTT. Encoded protein: CASSYSEGGGNTIYF.

The chain employs TRBV7-2 and TRBJ2-2; a possible D gene is TRBD2 (6 bases). This CDR3 is built from 15 residues. Per germline, CDR1 SGHTA and CDR2 FQGNSA. Trimming pared 3 bases from V and 2 bases from J, leaving 10 bases between. The CDR3 sequence is CASSLGGVNTGELFF. DNA of the CDR3: TGTGCCAGCAGCTTGGGCGGGGTTAACACCGGGGAGCTGTTTTTT.

The rearrangement joins TRBV2 to TRBJ2-5, with 10 nucleotides matching TRBD2. This CDR3 comprises 15 residues. V shed 6 bases, J shed 2 bases, and the junction held 6 bases outside the gene matches. Germline loops: CDR1 SNHLY, CDR2 FYNNEI. CDR3 nucleotide sequence: TGTGCCAGCAGGGCTAGCGGGGGAAAACAAGAGACCCAGTACTTC. It codes for CASRASGGKQETQYF.

The V call is TRBV21-1, the J call TRBJ2-2; the DNA was not compared with TRBD2, the D call given in the table. TRBV21-1 is a documented pseudogene. CDR3 size: 18 residues. CDR3 sequence: CASSKAGLAGPATGELFF. DNA for the CDR3: TGTGCCAGCAGCAAAGCGGGCCTAGCGGGGCCGGCCACCGGGGAGCTGTTTTTT.

V usage is TRBV7-6 and J usage is TRBJ2-7, with TRBD1 identical over 8 bases. J was trimmed by 7 bases and V by 5 bases; bases with no gene match: 16. CDR1 is SGHVS, CDR2 FNYEAQ, per germline. CDR3 length: 16 amino acids. In nucleotides, the CDR3 is TGTGCCAGCAGCGCAGGCCAGGGGGCCGAGTCGGGGGAGCAGTACTTC. Translating gives CASSAGQGAESGEQYF.

V and J are TRBV4-2 and TRBJ2-7; tentatively, D is TRBD1 (6 bases). Trimming removed 1 base from V and 0 bases from J, with 13 bases in between. Germline values: CDR1 LGHNA, CDR2 YNFKEQ. The CDR3 consists of 16 residues. Written as DNA, the CDR3 is TGTGCCAGCAGCCAAGGGTTGGACAGAGTCTCCTACGAGCAGTACTTC. This translates into CASSQGLDRVSYEQYF.

The V gene is TRBV7-2, the J gene TRBJ2-5; no definite D call. CDR1 and CDR2 (germline): SGHTA, FQGNSA. The V gene lost 1 base and the J gene lost 11 bases, with 14 bases spanning the gap. The CDR3 is made up of 13 amino acids. The CDR3 nucleotides read TGTGCCAGCAGCTTAGATGTGGGTTCTGTGCAGTACTTC. Amino acids: CASSLDVGSVQYF. Drawing the rest from reference TRBV7-2 and TRBJ2-5, the complete variable domain is GAGVSQSPSNKVTEKGKDVELRCDPISGHTALYWYRQSLGQGLEFLIYFQGNSAPDKSGLPSDRFSAERTGGSVSTLTIQRTQQEDSAVYLCASSLDVGSVQYFGPGTRLLVL.